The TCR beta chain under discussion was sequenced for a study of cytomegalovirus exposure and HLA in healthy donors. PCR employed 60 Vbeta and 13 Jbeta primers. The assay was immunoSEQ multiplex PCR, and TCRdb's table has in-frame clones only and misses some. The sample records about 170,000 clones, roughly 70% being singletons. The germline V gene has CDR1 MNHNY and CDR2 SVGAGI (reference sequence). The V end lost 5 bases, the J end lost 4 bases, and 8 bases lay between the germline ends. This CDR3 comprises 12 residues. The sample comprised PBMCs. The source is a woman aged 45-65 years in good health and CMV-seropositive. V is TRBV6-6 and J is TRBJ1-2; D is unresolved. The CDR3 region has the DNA TGTGCCAGCAGTGACGAGGCCTATGGCTACACCTTC. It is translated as CASSDEAYGYTF.